The 29 T cell receptor beta chains below all came from one sample that was sequenced in a study of shared clonotypes between healthy human individuals. Profiled with immunoSEQ multiplex PCR; TCRdb holds only in-frame clones, not every one. Of 2,500,000 or so clones in the sample, over 85% are singletons; the top ten hold roughly 0.39%. Sequencing used naive CD4+ T cells from PBMCs. As for subset: CD45RA+ positively selected. The receptors here all came from a man in his late teens or twenties in good health. Some clones in this sample may be carry-over from other donors' samples.

The V gene is TRBV5-1, the J gene TRBJ1-4; 7 bases agree with TRBD1. CDR1 is SGHRS, CDR2 YFSETQ, per germline. V shed 1 base, J shed 8 bases, and the junction held 5 bases outside the gene matches. This CDR3 comprises 14 residues. DNA for the CDR3: TGCGCCAGCAGCTTGACAGGGGTGCAAGAAAAACTGTTTTTT. Translating it yields CASSLTGVQEKLFF.

The chain carries TRBV7-3 and TRBJ2-1, with D tentatively TRBD2 (6 bases). Looked up from germline, CDR1 is SGHTA and CDR2 is FQGTGA. Trimming removed 5 bases from V and 2 bases from J, with 16 bases in between. The CDR3 spans 16 residues. The CDR3 loop is CASSPSLAQTYNEQFF. The CDR3 nucleotides read TGTGCCAGCAGCCCCAGTCTAGCGCAGACCTACAATGAGCAGTTCTTC.

The V and J genes are TRBV21-1 and TRBJ1-4; no DNA check was done on the table's D call, TRBD1. TRBV21-1 is marked as a pseudogene. The CDR3 is 14 amino acids. The CDR3 nucleotides read TGTGCCAGCAGCAGAGGACAGGGTGGTGAAAAACTGTTTTTT. It encodes CASSRGQGGEKLFF.

The rearrangement uses TRBV19 and TRBJ2-2; 7 bases are shared with TRBD1. Per germline, CDR1 LNHDA and CDR2 SQIVND (reference sequence). V trimming: 7 bases; J trimming: 4 bases; junction bases outside the gene matches: 12. The length of the CDR3 is 16 residues. The CDR3 DNA sequence: TGTGCCAGTATCGGGTTGGGACAGCATCTCACCGGGGAGCTGTTTTTT. Translation gives CASIGLGQHLTGELFF.

This clone was seen more than once but under ten times. CDR3 in amino acids: CASSPGSNYGYTF. CDR3 coding DNA: TGTGCCAGCAGTCCAGGGTCTAACTATGGCTACACCTTC. The chain has TRBV27 and TRBJ1-2; TRBD1 might be the D (5 bases). The V end lost 5 bases, the J end lost 0 bases, and 7 bases lay between the germline ends. This CDR3 has 13 residues. The germline gives CDR1 MNHEY, CDR2 SMNVEV (reference sequence).

The chain combines TRBV11-2 with TRBJ2-7; 8 bases match TRBD2. Trimming took 10 bases from V and 3 from J; bases not matched to a gene: 8. Per germline, CDR1 SGHAT and CDR2 FQNNGV. The length of the CDR3 is 13 residues. CDR3 in DNA: TGTGCCACCGATAGCGGGATCGGCTACGAGCAGTACTTC. It is translated as CATDSGIGYEQYF.

The chain carries TRBV19 and TRBJ2-5, with 14 bases lining up with TRBD2. The V segment lost 3 bases and the J segment 4 bases; nucleotides outside the gene matches: 7. The CDR3 has 17 residues. Germline CDR1 LNHDA, CDR2 SQIVND (reference sequence). CDR3 amino acids: CASSIVSGLAGGETQYF. The CDR3 DNA reads TGTGCCAGTAGTATCGTTTCCGGACTAGCGGGAGGAGAGACCCAGTACTTC.

The V call is TRBV5-4, the J call TRBJ2-1; the D is unclear. This CDR3 spans 15 amino acids. Germline loops: CDR1 SGHNT, CDR2 YYREEE (reference sequence). V shed 2 bases and J shed 0 bases, with 9 bases lying between them. The CDR3 DNA follows: TGTGCCAGCAGCTTCTTAGGGCGCTCCTACAATGAGCAGTTCTTC. Its translation is CASSFLGRSYNEQFF.

This chain connects TRBV27 to TRBJ2-3, with 9 bases aligning to TRBD1. CDR3 length: 16 amino acids. The V and J ends lost 5 bases and 3 bases, in that order; junction bases with no gene match: 9. From germline, CDR1 is MNHEY and CDR2 SMNVEV (reference sequence). The CDR3 here is CASSPRQGVVTDTQYF. The DNA of the CDR3 is TGTGCCAGCAGTCCAAGACAGGGGGTCGTAACAGATACGCAGTATTTT.

The chain uses TRBV7-8 and TRBJ2-6; possibly TRBD1 for D (7 bases). The CDR3 contains 19 residues. Trimming stripped 5 bases from V and 2 bases from J, with 22 bases between. CDR1 is SGHVS, CDR2 FQNEAQ, per germline. In DNA form, the CDR3 reads TGTGCCAGCAGCCACCGCCTCCTCAGGGGGGAGGCTGGGGCCAACGTCCTGACTTTC. Its protein is CASSHRLLRGEAGANVLTF.

This rearrangement joins TRBV11-2 to TRBJ2-5; D is tentatively TRBD1 or TRBD2 (5 bases each). The germline V gene has CDR1 SGHAT and CDR2 FQNNGV. Trimming left V 5 bases short and J 2 bases short, with 12 bases between. The CDR3 loop spans 14 amino acids. CDR3 in DNA: TGTGCCAGCAGCCCCCGGGACGGACAAGAGACCCAGTACTTC. Protein product: CASSPRDGQETQYF.

The chain carries TRBV11-2 and TRBJ1-5; D is possibly TRBD1 (5 bases). CDR1 is SGHAT, CDR2 FQNNGV, per germline. V was pared by 2 bases and J by 11 bases, with 10 bases between. The CDR3 is 12 amino acids. This chain's CDR3 is CASSLSGGTQHF. In DNA, the CDR3 is TGTGCCAGCAGCTTATCTGGGGGGACCCAGCATTTT.

V and J are TRBV7-9 and TRBJ2-2, with 9 bases aligning to TRBD2. Germline V gives CDR1 SEHNR, CDR2 FQNEAQ (reference sequence). V shed 1 base and J 4 bases; nucleotides not matched to a gene: 4. There are 16 residues in the CDR3. CDR3 sequence (DNA): TGTGCCAGCAGCTTAGGGCTAGCGGGAAGCACCGGGGAGCTGTTTTTT. Translation: CASSLGLAGSTGELFF.

In the case of this clone: The sample holds other DNA sequences that translate to the same CDR3. V and J are TRBV7-2 and TRBJ2-2; no clear D gene. Germline V gene sequence: CDR1 SGHTA, CDR2 FQGNSA. Trimming left V 2 bases short and J 3 bases short, with 7 bases between. The CDR3 contains 14 residues. CDR3 DNA sequence: TGTGCCAGCAGCTTAACGACCGACACCGGGGAGCTGTTTTTT. Translated: CASSLTTDTGELFF.

The V call is TRBV19, the J call TRBJ2-3; D call uncertain. The germline V and J ends were trimmed by 3 bases and 6 bases, with 34 bases remaining between them. The CDR3 has 21 residues. Germline CDR1 LNHDA, CDR2 SQIVND (reference sequence). The CDR3 sequence: CASSMSPGPENSSCVVDTQYF. CDR3 sequence (DNA): TGTGCCAGTAGTATGTCTCCGGGCCCGGAAAACTCCTCGTGTGTTGTTGATACGCAGTATTTT. Looking up the rest from reference TRBV19 and TRBJ2-3 gives the full variable domain: DGGITQSPKYLFRKEGQNVTLSCEQNLNHDAMYWYRQDPGQGLRLIYYSQIVNDFQKGDIAEGYSVSREKKESFPLTVTSAQKNPTAFYLCASSMSPGPENSSCVVDTQYFGPGTRLTVL.

The chain has TRBV5-1 and TRBJ1-5, with D possibly TRBD1 on 5 matching bases. The CDR3 loop spans 14 amino acids. With 0 bases removed from V and 7 bases from J, the gap between germline ends came to 11 bases. In germline, CDR1 is SGHRS, CDR2 YFSETQ. Written as DNA, the CDR3 is TGCGCCAGCAGCTTGGATGGGGCAGGCCAGCCCCAGCATTTT. Translating it yields CASSLDGAGQPQHF.

The DNA of the CDR3 is TGTGCCAGCTCACTACGAACCAGGGGTAATGAAAAACTGTTTTTT. Its translation is CASSLRTRGNEKLFF. The chain is built from TRBV18 and TRBJ1-4, with D maybe TRBD1 (6 bases). This CDR3 region has 15 residues. Germline values: CDR1 KGHSH, CDR2 LQKENI. Trimming pared 4 bases from V and 4 bases from J, leaving 13 bases between.

The J gene is TRBJ2-5, the V gene TRBV28; D unclear. V gave up 6 bases and J gave up 2 bases, with 7 bases separating them. Germline lookup yields CDR1 MDHEN and CDR2 SYDVKM. This CDR3 spans 12 amino acids. CDR3 coding DNA: TGTGCCAGCAGCAGTTTTCAAGAGACCCAGTACTTC. It encodes CASSSFQETQYF. Full variable domain (missing parts from reference TRBV28 and TRBJ2-5): DVKVTQSSRYLVKRTGEKVFLECVQDMDHENMFWYRQDPGLGLRLIYFSYDVKMKEKGDIPEGYSVSREKKERFSLILESASTNQTSMYLCASSSFQETQYFGPGTRLLVL.

The chain carries TRBV7-2 and TRBJ2-1; D call uncertain. In germline, CDR1 is SGHTA, CDR2 FQGNSA. The ends were cut back, 5 bases at V and 0 bases at J, with 14 bases in the middle. CDR3 length: 16 amino acids. The CDR3 reads CASSTTPWSSYNEQFF. In DNA, the CDR3 is TGTGCCAGCAGCACCACCCCCTGGAGCTCCTACAATGAGCAGTTCTTC.

This sequence joins TRBV25-1 and TRBJ2-7; D is unresolved. The CDR3 runs to 15 residues. V lost 3 bases, J lost 6 bases, and 18 bases lay in between. The germline gives CDR1 MGHDK, CDR2 SYGVNS. The CDR3 sequence: CASSDSLSPWFEQYF. Written as DNA, the CDR3 is TGTGCCAGCAGTGACTCCCTTTCCCCGTGGTTCGAGCAGTACTTC.

The chain combines TRBV6-6 with TRBJ2-7; D remains unclear. Trimming removed 4 bases from V and 2 bases from J, with 6 bases in between. The CDR3 spans 12 residues. Germline CDR1 MNHNY, CDR2 SVGAGI (reference sequence). The DNA for the CDR3 is TGTGCCAGCAGTTGCAGTACCTACGAGCAGTACTTC. It codes for CASSCSTYEQYF.

The rearrangement joins TRBV6-6 to TRBJ2-7; 9 positions match TRBD1. Germline V gene data show CDR1 as MNHNY and CDR2 as SVGAGI (reference sequence). This CDR3 is built from 15 residues. The V segment lost 4 bases and the J segment 1 base; nucleotides outside the gene matches: 5. The DNA for the CDR3 is TGTGCCAGCAGTTTCCCCGGGACAGGGTCCTACGAGCAGTACTTC. Amino acids: CASSFPGTGSYEQYF.

Comment on this clone: Other DNA sequences in this specimen translate into the identical CDR3. The CDR3 bases are TGCGCCAGCAGCATCGGACTAGCGACCTACAATGAGCAGTTCTTC. Protein product: CASSIGLATYNEQFF. This sequence joins TRBV5-1 and TRBJ2-1; 9 nucleotides agree with TRBD2. This CDR3 region has 15 residues. The V and J ends lost 4 bases and 2 bases, in that order; junction bases with no gene match: 4. The germline CDR1 and CDR2 sequences are SGHRS and YFSETQ.

This chain uses TRBV10-3 with TRBJ2-1; 7 bases fit TRBD1. The CDR3 is 14 amino acids. The germline V gene has CDR1 ENHRY and CDR2 SYGVKD. V dropped 4 bases and J dropped 2; count of bases not matched to a gene: 2. CDR3 residues: CAISGGTAYNEQFF. The CDR3 coding sequence is TGTGCCATCAGTGGGGGGACAGCCTACAATGAGCAGTTCTTC.

As for this clone: Other nucleotide sequences in the sample specify the same CDR3. This chain joins TRBV5-1 and TRBJ2-5, with 7 bases that match TRBD1. The CDR3 is 13 residues long. With 3 bases clipped from V and 5 bases from J, the junction kept 4 bases outside the gene matches. Germline loops: CDR1 SGHRS, CDR2 YFSETQ. The CDR3 bases are TGCGCCAGCAGCTGGGACAGTCGGGAGACCCAGTACTTC. Its protein product is CASSWDSRETQYF.

With respect to this clone: Other DNA sequences of this sample code for an identical CDR3. The chain carries TRBV5-1 and TRBJ2-6; D unresolved. This CDR3 has 13 residues. With 5 bases removed from V and 2 bases from J, the gap between germline ends came to 5 bases. The germline V gene has CDR1 SGHRS and CDR2 YFSETQ. CDR3: CASRETGANVLTF. CDR3 DNA sequence: TGCGCCAGCAGAGAAACTGGGGCCAACGTCCTGACTTTC. Looking up the rest from reference TRBV5-1 and TRBJ2-6 gives the full variable domain: KAGVTQTPRYLIKTRGQQVTLSCSPISGHRSVSWYQQTPGQGLQFLFEYFSETQRNKGNFPGRFSGRQFSNSRSEMNVSTLELGDSALYLCASRETGANVLTFGAGSRLTVL.

The V gene is TRBV19, the J gene TRBJ2-7; maybe TRBD2 (5 bases). Looked up from germline, CDR1 is LNHDA and CDR2 is SQIVND (reference sequence). The CDR3 length is 14 residues. V was trimmed by 1 base and J by 3 bases, leaving 10 bases between them. The CDR3 DNA is TGTGCCAGTAGTATAGGGGCAGACTACTACGAGCAGTACTTC. Amino acids: CASSIGADYYEQYF.

Comment on this clone: At one of its ends the junction is not consistent with the germline gene, which may arise from a read error. The V gene is TRBV5-1, the J gene TRBJ1-5, with D perhaps matching TRBD1 (5 bases). The length of the CDR3 is 16 residues. Germline values: CDR1 SGHRS, CDR2 YFSETQ. The CDR3: CVSSLAGTDVGQPQHF. In DNA form, the CDR3 reads TGCGTCAGCAGCTTGGCCGGGACCGACGTCGGGCAGCCCCAGCATTTT. The variable domain in full, with the rest retrieved from reference TRBV5-1 and TRBJ1-5, is KAGVTQTPRYLIKTRGQQVTLSCSPISGHRSVSWYQQTPGQGLQFLFEYFSETQRNKGNFPGRFSGRQFSNSRSEMNVSTLELGDSALYLCVSSLAGTDVGQPQHFGDGTRLSIL.

V and J are TRBV11-2 and TRBJ2-5; D may correspond to TRBD1 or TRBD2 (6 bases each). V was cut by 5 bases and J by 1 base, with 17 bases left in between. The germline CDR1 and CDR2 sequences are SGHAT and FQNNGV. This CDR3 is 16 amino acids long. CDR3 in DNA: TGTGCCAGCAGCCCCTCGGGGGCCCCCACCCAAGAGACCCAGTACTTC. Translating gives CASSPSGAPTQETQYF.